These 32 T cell receptor beta chains came from one sample sequenced in a study of siplizumab effects on memory and regulatory T cells. Measured with immunoSEQ multiplex PCR; TCRdb has only the in-frame clones, and not every one. The repertoire includes 15,000 to 20,000 clones, over 35% of them detected once, and approximately 6% sits in the top ten. Antigens for these TCRs are unknown. Researchers cocultured the mixed lymphocyte reaction cells at 37°C for 6 to 7 days. The sample comprised CFSE-low (dividing) CD4+ T cells sorted from an allogeneic mixed lymphocyte reaction. All receptors derive from a human donor in good health; the cells came from an allogeneic mixed lymphocyte reaction. Some clones in this sample may be carry-over from other donors' samples.

By share, this clone ranks as medium-sized (0.01 to 0.1%). CDR3 amino acids: CASSAQVYTEAFF. The DNA of the CDR3 is TGTGCCAGCAGCGCACAGGTATACACTGAAGCTTTCTTT. The chain couples TRBV14 to TRBJ1-1; D is perhaps TRBD1 (5 bases). The ends were cut back, 5 bases at V and 3 bases at J, with 10 bases in the middle. The CDR3 runs 13 residues. CDR1 and CDR2 (germline): SGHDN, FVKESK.

The V call is TRBV30, the J call TRBJ2-5; D possibly matches TRBD1 or TRBD2 (5 bases each). Deletions cut 3 bases from V and 2 bases from J, with 16 bases between. Per the germline V gene, CDR1 is GTSNPN and CDR2 is SVGIG (reference sequence). The length of the CDR3 is 15 residues. The DNA for the CDR3 is TGTGCCTGGAGCGACCAGGGAGTGCCTCAAGAGACCCAGTACTTC. As protein: CAWSDQGVPQETQYF.

The J gene is TRBJ1-6, the V gene TRBV27; TRBD1 might be the D (6 bases). The CDR3 length is 14 residues. Trimming pared 3 bases from V and 7 bases from J, leaving 10 bases between. Per the germline V gene, CDR1 is MNHEY and CDR2 is SMNVEV (reference sequence). This chain's CDR3 is CASSFRTVNSPLHF. The CDR3 DNA follows: TGTGCCAGCAGTTTCCGGACAGTCAATTCACCCCTCCACTTT.

This clone was seen a handful of times. J is TRBJ1-6 and V is TRBV6-5, with 7 nucleotides matching TRBD1. CDR1 MNHEY and CDR2 SVGAGI come from the germline V gene. CDR3 length equals 14 residues. With V trimmed by 1 base and J by 9 bases, 3 bases remained unmatched. For the CDR3, the DNA is TGTGCCAGCAGTTACTTGACAGGGATTTCACCCCTCCACTTT. It codes for CASSYLTGISPLHF.

The chain employs TRBV6-6 and TRBJ1-2; 7 bases align to TRBD1. Germline V gene lookup returns CDR1 MNHNY and CDR2 SVGAGI (reference sequence). J lost 4 bases, V lost 5 bases, and 13 bases had no gene match. The CDR3 is 16 residues long. The CDR3 is CASSHRGPHKGYGYTF. CDR3 nucleotides: TGTGCCAGCAGTCACAGGGGCCCTCATAAGGGCTATGGCTACACCTTC.

The chain links TRBV9 to TRBJ1-3; D is possibly TRBD1 (5 bases). This CDR3 is 17 amino acids long. Germline V gives CDR1 SGDLS, CDR2 YYNGEE. The V end was cut by 2 bases, the J end by 0 bases, with 15 bases between. The DNA of the CDR3 is TGTGCCAGCAGCGTTGGGTCACAGGCGTTCTCTGGAAACACCATATATTTT. Translating gives CASSVGSQAFSGNTIYF.

The chain is built from TRBV6-1 and TRBJ2-7, with 9 nucleotides matching TRBD1. The CDR3 sequence is 14 residues long. Germline V lookup: CDR1 MNHNS, CDR2 SASEGT. The V segment lost 8 bases and the J segment 7 bases; nucleotides outside the gene matches: 12. CDR3 protein: CASRRGQGFKEQYF. The CDR3 DNA is TGTGCCAGCCGCCGGGGACAGGGCTTTAAGGAGCAGTACTTC.

This clone was detected once. The V gene is TRBV5-1, the J gene TRBJ2-1; D not resolved. The CDR3 loop spans 16 amino acids. V lost 0 bases and J 0 bases, leaving 10 bases between the germline ends. The germline V gene encodes CDR1 SGHRS and CDR2 YFSETQ. The CDR3 here is CASSLVVGISYNEQFF. CDR3 in DNA: TGCGCCAGCAGCTTGGTTGTAGGGATCTCCTACAATGAGCAGTTCTTC.

The CDR3 loop is CASSEGTVKETQYF. DNA for the CDR3: TGTGCCAGCAGTGAAGGGACAGTAAAAGAGACCCAGTACTTC. This rearrangement joins TRBV6-1 to TRBJ2-5, with D tentatively TRBD1 (6 bases). The CDR3 length is 14 residues. Trimming took 1 base from V and 3 from J, leaving 9 bases between them. The germline V gene encodes CDR1 MNHNS and CDR2 SASEGT.

This clone was counted once. The rearrangement joins TRBV30 to TRBJ2-7; 8 positions match TRBD1. The CDR3 loop spans 15 amino acids. The J segment lost 6 bases and the V segment lost 0 bases, leaving 10 bases of the junction unmatched. Germline V gives CDR1 GTSNPN, CDR2 SVGIG (reference sequence). The chain's CDR3 is CAWSVQLQGESEQYF. In DNA, the CDR3 is TGTGCCTGGAGTGTACAGTTACAGGGGGAGAGCGAGCAGTACTTC.

Comments on this clone: One end of the junction fails to match germline, which may point to a read error. The identical CDR3 is also encoded by other nucleotide sequences in the sample. The rearrangement links TRBV19 to TRBJ2-1, with unresolved D. The length of the CDR3 is 11 residues. Germline CDR1 reads LNHDA; CDR2 reads SQIVND (reference sequence). CDR3 protein: CASSMRNEQFF. The CDR3 DNA follows: TGCGCCAGTAGCATGAGGAATGAGCAGTTCTTC.

The chain combines TRBV5-1 with TRBJ1-2; TRBD1 is a possible D gene (5 bases). Deletions cut 0 bases from V and 2 bases from J, with 8 bases between. This CDR3 comprises 14 residues. Germline loops: CDR1 SGHRS, CDR2 YFSETQ. CDR3 protein: CASSLDGDNYGYTF. In DNA, the CDR3 is TGCGCCAGCAGCTTGGATGGGGACAACTATGGCTACACCTTC.

This chain joins TRBV1 and TRBJ1-1. TRBV1 is assigned pseudogene status. The CDR3 runs to 14 residues. In nucleotides, the CDR3 is TGCACCAGCAGCCAAGAAGCGGTGAACACTGAAGCTTTCTTT. Amino acid sequence: CTSSQEAVNTEAFF.

The genes are TRBV10-3 and TRBJ1-5; D possibly corresponds to TRBD1 (6 bases). The germline V gene has CDR1 ENHRY and CDR2 SYGVKD. V was shortened by 2 bases and J by 4 bases, with 9 bases between the two germline ends. The CDR3 contains 14 residues. The CDR3 region is CAISEGQTNQPQHF. The CDR3 nucleotides read TGTGCCATCAGTGAGGGACAGACTAATCAGCCCCAGCATTTT.

The rearrangement links TRBV18 to TRBJ2-7; possible D gene TRBD2, 5 bases. This CDR3 has 14 amino acids. Germline V CDR1 and CDR2: KGHSH, LQKENI. Trimming took off 3 bases at V and 7 bases at J, with 16 bases between the two ends. The CDR3 coding sequence is TGTGCCAGCTCACCCGGCGGTGGGAGTTTTGAGCAGTACTTC. This translates into CASSPGGGSFEQYF. Combining the CDR3 with reference TRBV18 and TRBJ2-7 gives the whole variable domain NAGVMQNPRHLVRRRGQEARLRCSPMKGHSHVYWYRQLPEEGLKFMVYLQKENIIDESGMPKERFSAEFPKEGPSILRIQQVVRGDSAAYFCASSPGGGSFEQYFGPGTRLTVT.

The chain has TRBV19 and TRBJ2-1; 10 nucleotides match TRBD1. The germline V gene encodes CDR1 LNHDA and CDR2 SQIVND (reference sequence). This CDR3 spans 18 amino acids. The V and J ends lost 9 bases and 3 bases, in that order; junction bases with no gene match: 17. CDR3: CASSGGRDRGLLYNEQFF. In DNA, the CDR3 is TGTGCCAGCAGTGGTGGCCGGGACAGGGGATTACTCTACAATGAGCAGTTCTTC.

The rearrangement joins TRBV7-6 to TRBJ2-1; 12 nucleotides agree with TRBD2. CDR1 and CDR2 from the germline V gene are SGHVS and FNYEAQ. V gave up 5 bases and J gave up 8 bases; unmatched junction bases: 7. CDR3 length: 15 residues. The CDR3 sequence: CASSLTSGGYYEQFF. CDR3 in DNA: TGTGCCAGCAGCCTAACTAGCGGGGGGTACTATGAGCAGTTCTTC.

This chain links TRBV5-5 with TRBJ2-1, with 9 bases that match TRBD2. The V and J ends lost 4 bases and 6 bases, in that order; junction bases with no gene match: 8. Germline V gene sequence: CDR1 SGHKS, CDR2 YYEKEE (reference sequence). The CDR3 consists of 15 residues. CDR3 in DNA: TGTGCCAGCAGCACTCTAGCGGGACCTAGCAATGAGCAGTTCTTC. Translation gives CASSTLAGPSNEQFF.

The V gene is TRBV6-6, the J gene TRBJ2-7; D is unresolved. There are 15 residues in the CDR3. With 5 bases removed from V and 5 bases from J, the gap between germline ends came to 19 bases. Per the germline V gene, CDR1 is MNHNY and CDR2 is SVGAGI (reference sequence). The CDR3 DNA reads as TGTGCCAGCAGTCCGCCCGGAGTAATGGCCCACGAGCAGTACTTC. Protein product: CASSPPGVMAHEQYF.

The gene calls are TRBV6-1 and TRBJ1-1, with TRBD1 identical over 7 bases. Losses at the gene ends were 5 bases for V and 6 bases for J; bases not matched to a gene: 12. In germline, CDR1 is MNHNS, CDR2 SASEGT. There are 15 residues in the CDR3. The CDR3 loop is CASSPPTGYKSEAFF. The CDR3 DNA reads TGTGCCAGCAGTCCACCGACAGGGTACAAGTCTGAAGCTTTCTTT.

This clone is medium-sized by share. V usage is TRBV12-2 and J usage is TRBJ1-1. TRBV12-2 counts as a pseudogene. This CDR3 has 15 residues. The CDR3 DNA reads as TGTGCAAGTCGCTTAGAACTGGTTCGGGACACTGAAGCTTTCTTT. Its translation is CASRLELVRDTEAFF.

This clone was recorded a few times. The gene calls are TRBV5-1 and TRBJ2-6; the D is unclear. The CDR3 extends over 13 amino acids. CDR1 and CDR2 (germline): SGHRS, YFSETQ. With 7 bases removed from V and 0 bases from J, the gap between germline ends came to 5 bases. CDR3 amino acids: CASGFSGANVLTF. As DNA, the CDR3 is TGCGCCAGCGGGTTCTCTGGGGCCAACGTCCTGACTTTC.

The chain is built from TRBV6-5 and TRBJ2-7, with D unresolved. CDR3 length: 15 residues. The V end lost 5 bases, the J end lost 7 bases, and 21 bases lay between the germline ends. From germline, CDR1 is MNHEY and CDR2 SVGAGI. DNA of the CDR3: TGTGCCAGCAGTCCGGCCTCGGCGTATGTGAGGGAGCAGTACTTC. As protein: CASSPASAYVREQYF.

The chain employs TRBV9 and TRBJ2-1; D call uncertain. The CDR3 contains 14 residues. Per the germline V gene, CDR1 is SGDLS and CDR2 is YYNGEE. The germline V and J ends were trimmed by 0 bases and 1 base, with 5 bases remaining between them. CDR3 coding DNA: TGTGCCAGCAGCGTAGCCAGTTCCTACAATGAGCAGTTCTTC. It translates to CASSVASSYNEQFF.

V and J are TRBV18 and TRBJ1-3; D unresolved. The CDR3 extends over 16 amino acids. Germline-derived CDR1 and CDR2 are KGHSH and LQKENI. Trimming cost V 2 bases and J 0 bases, with 11 bases left between them. The CDR3 DNA follows: TGTGCCAGCTCACCATCGGACGGCAGCTCTGGAAACACCATATATTTT. Encoded protein: CASSPSDGSSGNTIYF. The whole variable domain, filled in from reference TRBV18 and TRBJ1-3, reads NAGVMQNPRHLVRRRGQEARLRCSPMKGHSHVYWYRQLPEEGLKFMVYLQKENIIDESGMPKERFSAEFPKEGPSILRIQQVVRGDSAAYFCASSPSDGSSGNTIYFGEGSWLTVV.

By share of the sample, this clone is medium-sized. This chain uses TRBV6-6 with TRBJ1-6; D remains unclear. V lost 6 bases, J lost 8 bases, and 20 bases lay in between. This CDR3 is built from 16 residues. CDR1 and CDR2 (germline): MNHNY, SVGAGI (reference sequence). This CDR3 is CASRPRESLSYSPLHF. The DNA for the CDR3 is TGTGCCAGCAGACCTAGAGAAAGCCTGTCTTATTCACCCCTCCACTTT.

This rearrangement joins TRBV6-1 to TRBJ2-7; D is uncertain. The CDR3 sequence is 13 residues long. V lost 5 bases to trimming and J lost 3 bases, with 11 bases between them. CDR1 MNHNS and CDR2 SASEGT come from the germline V gene. The CDR3 sequence is CASSRTALYEQYF. In DNA, the CDR3 is TGTGCCAGCAGTCGGACGGCGCTCTACGAGCAGTACTTC.

The J gene is TRBJ2-7, the V gene TRBV4-1, with TRBD2 matching over 10 bases. Germline CDR1 reads MGHRA; CDR2 reads YSYEKL. This CDR3 is 16 amino acids long. Trimming took 0 bases from V and 4 from J; bases not matched to a gene: 6. The CDR3, as DNA: TGCGCCAGCAGCCAAGATTTGAGCGGGGGGGCGTACGAGCAGTACTTC. Translated: CASSQDLSGGAYEQYF.

This clone is categorized as medium-sized. The chain recombines TRBV5-1 with TRBJ1-1; 8 nucleotides match TRBD1. The germline CDR1 and CDR2 sequences are SGHRS and YFSETQ. Trimming cost V 4 bases and J 0 bases; bases outside gene matches: 5. The CDR3 runs 15 residues. CDR3 residues: CASSPATGVNTEAFF. The CDR3 bases are TGCGCCAGCAGCCCGGCGACAGGGGTGAACACTGAAGCTTTCTTT.

The chain joins TRBV7-2 to TRBJ2-5, with D hard to call. Germline lookup yields CDR1 SGHTA and CDR2 FQGNSA. The V gene lost 5 bases and the J gene lost 5 bases, with 21 bases spanning the gap. The CDR3 spans 16 residues. DNA for the CDR3: TGTGCCAGCAGCCCAAAGGACGGGTTTGAGTGGGAGACCCAGTACTTC. Its protein is CASSPKDGFEWETQYF.

As concerns this clone: The same CDR3 can be traced to other DNA sequences in this sample. The genes are TRBV9 and TRBJ1-1; TRBD1 aligns across 8 bases. CDR3 length equals 13 residues. With 4 bases clipped from V and 5 bases from J, the junction kept 4 bases outside the gene matches. In germline, CDR1 is SGDLS, CDR2 YYNGEE. In nucleotides, the CDR3 is TGTGCCAGCAGCATACAGGGGGGGACTGAAGCTTTCTTT. Amino acid sequence: CASSIQGGTEAFF.

The chain recombines TRBV7-8 with TRBJ2-3; no clear D. Germline values: CDR1 SGHVS, CDR2 FQNEAQ. The CDR3 runs to 15 residues. The V gene lost 3 bases and the J gene lost 1 base, with 11 bases spanning the gap. The CDR3 nucleotides are TGTGCCAGCAGCTTCTACCAGCGTGGCACAGATACGCAGTATTTT. Amino acid sequence: CASSFYQRGTDTQYF.